Described below is a single T cell receptor (beta chain) sequence and its context. Its antigen is currently unknown. Germline V lookup: CDR1 LGHNA, CDR2 YSLEER. This CDR3 has 15 residues. V gave up 3 bases and J gave up 1 base, with 9 bases separating them. TCRdb keeps only in-frame clones here, not all; method: immunoSEQ multiplex PCR. Here the sample spans around 120,000 clones, 75% to 95% being singletons. Thawed unstimulated PBMCs were FACS-sorted by CD3, CD4 and CD8 into two populations. The sample belongs to a study of T cell clones after liver transplantation. Study summary: Immunosuppression withdrawal was tried within 2 years after liver transplantation in this trial. Standard immunosuppression, with no induction, continued until 12-24 months after transplant.

The study, taken as a whole, reports: In 5 of 8 subjects, circulating graft-donor-reactive CD4 TCRbeta sequences fell significantly after transplant.

The sequence came from a human patient who received a liver transplant. The T cells may come from the graft donor. Material: CD4+ T cells from blood, obtained 12 months after liver transplant. The chain couples TRBV4-3 to TRBJ2-2; TRBD2 is a possible D gene (6 bases). The CDR3 protein is CASSHGTVNTGELFF. Written as DNA, the CDR3 is TGCGCCAGCAGCCACGGGACTGTGAACACCGGGGAGCTGTTTTTT.